These T cell receptor beta chains were read from a single sample in a study of blood T cell repertoires in COVID-19. TCRdb keeps only in-frame clones here, not all; method: immunoSEQ multiplex PCR. Of over 150,000 clones listed, roughly 85% were seen once; the top ten hold under 20%. Input material: PBMCs or T cells enriched from blood (not recorded which). Receptors were obtained from a woman in her seventies in a cohort exposed to, infected with or recovered from COVID-19 (not recorded which). Each CDR3 is given with its conserved first and last residue. D genes are given only for firm matches. Clone size appears in some rows only: once, few, many, or a class for an expanded clone.

j_gene: TRBJ2-2; d_gene: .; v_gene: TRBV7-9; abundance: once; CDR3nt: TGTGCCAGCAGAAAACAGCCGGCCGGGGAGCTGTTTTTT; CDR3aa: CASRKQPAGELFF
j_gene: TRBJ1-6; d_gene: .; v_gene: TRBV10-3; abundance: .; CDR3nt: TGTGCCATCAGTTCCTCCGCCGCGGGGAATTCACCCCTCCACTTT; CDR3aa: CAISSSAAGNSPLHF
j_gene: TRBJ2-7; d_gene: TRBD1; v_gene: TRBV2; abundance: .; CDR3nt: TGTGCCAGCAGTAGGGACAGGTCCTCCTACGAGCAGTACTTC; CDR3aa: CASSRDRSSYEQYF
j_gene: TRBJ2-5; d_gene: .; v_gene: TRBV28; abundance: .; CDR3nt: TGTGCCAGCAGTTTCAGCGGCCTCTGGGAGACCCAGTACTTC; CDR3aa: CASSFSGLWETQYF
j_gene: TRBJ2-2; d_gene: TRBD2; v_gene: TRBV5-1; abundance: many; CDR3nt: TGCGCCTGCCGACCAAGGGCGGGAGCTACCGGGGAGCTGTTTTTT; CDR3aa: CACRPRAGATGELFF
j_gene: TRBJ1-2; d_gene: .; v_gene: TRBV28; abundance: .; CDR3nt: TGTGCCAGCAGTTACCCCCGCAGGGGAGATGGCTACACCTTC; CDR3aa: CASSYPRRGDGYTF
j_gene: TRBJ2-7; d_gene: TRBD2; v_gene: TRBV28; abundance: .; CDR3nt: TGTGCCAGCAGTTTGCGAGGGGGGCTAGCGGGAGGGCCCTACGAGCAGTACTTC; CDR3aa: CASSLRGGLAGGPYEQYF
j_gene: TRBJ2-3; d_gene: .; v_gene: TRBV27; abundance: .; CDR3nt: TGTGCCAGCAGTTTATCCACCCCGGGGATAGCGGGCACAGATACGCAGTATTTT; CDR3aa: CASSLSTPGIAGTDTQYF
j_gene: TRBJ2-1; d_gene: .; v_gene: TRBV21-1; abundance: .; CDR3nt: TGTGCCAGCAGCTCCCGACGGGCTAGCGGGCAGGATGAGCAGTTCTTC; CDR3aa: CASSSRRASGQDEQFF
j_gene: TRBJ2-1; d_gene: TRBD2; v_gene: TRBV19; abundance: .; CDR3nt: TGTGCCAGTAGTTTAAAGACTAGCACCTACAATGAGCAGTTCTTC; CDR3aa: CASSLKTSTYNEQFF
j_gene: TRBJ1-2; d_gene: TRBD1; v_gene: TRBV29-1; abundance: few; CDR3nt: TGCAGCGTTGAAGGGGACAGCACTAACTATGGCTACACCTTC; CDR3aa: CSVEGDSTNYGYTF
j_gene: TRBJ1-6; d_gene: .; v_gene: TRBV6-1; abundance: few; CDR3nt: TGTGCCAGCAGTCGGTCCCAGGTGGATAATTCACCCCTCCACTTT; CDR3aa: CASSRSQVDNSPLHF
j_gene: TRBJ2-5; d_gene: TRBD2; v_gene: TRBV19; abundance: .; CDR3nt: TGTGCCAGTAGTATGCTAGCGGGGGAAGAGACCCAGTACTTC; CDR3aa: CASSMLAGEETQYF
j_gene: TRBJ1-2; d_gene: .; v_gene: TRBV5-1; abundance: .; CDR3nt: TGCGCCAGCAGCTTGGAAGGGGATATCGGCTACACCTTC; CDR3aa: CASSLEGDIGYTF
j_gene: TRBJ1-1; d_gene: TRBD1; v_gene: TRBV29-1; abundance: once; CDR3nt: TGCAGCGTTCGACAGGGAAGGGACACTGAAGCTTTCTTT; CDR3aa: CSVRQGRDTEAFF
j_gene: TRBJ2-1; d_gene: TRBD1; v_gene: TRBV9; abundance: medium-sized; CDR3nt: TGTGCCAGCAGCGCCGAGGACAGGTACAATGAGCAGTTCTTC; CDR3aa: CASSAEDRYNEQFF
j_gene: TRBJ2-3; d_gene: TRBD2; v_gene: TRBV19; abundance: .; CDR3nt: TGTGCCAGTAGTATGGTTTCAACCCCCACTAGCGCAGATACGCAGTATTTT; CDR3aa: CASSMVSTPTSADTQYF